This entry lists 14 T cell receptor beta chains sequenced from one sample in a study of CD8 T cells in ankylosing spondylitis. TCRdb analysed the 5' RACE reads with MiXCR anew, one entry per CDR3 protein. Here the sample spans under 450,000 distinct CDR3 sequences, 20% to 25% being singletons. The sequencing sample was made of blood, either unsorted or a sorted T cell fraction (not recorded which). The receptors were gathered from a male donor with ankylosing spondylitis or in good health (not recorded which).

The rearrangement uses TRBV12-3 or TRBV12-4 and TRBJ2-3; 11 bases match TRBD2. This CDR3 region has 16 residues. V shed 7 bases, J shed 3 bases, and the junction held 9 bases outside the gene matches. DNA of the CDR3: TGTGCCAGCATTAGCGGGGGGGCGGGGGGTACAGATACGCAGTATTTT. Protein: CASISGGAGGTDTQYF.

This clonotype was counted ten times or more. This chain joins TRBV28 and TRBJ2-1, with 10 bases matching TRBD1. Trimming took 6 bases from V and 4 from J; bases not matched to a gene: 9. Germline-derived CDR1 and CDR2 are MDHEN and SYDVKM. This CDR3 region has 16 residues. CDR3 in DNA: TGTGCCAGCAGAGGTAGGAGGACAGGGGGATACAATGAGCAGTTCTTC. This encodes CASRGRRTGGYNEQFF.

This clonotype was observed a handful of times. The chain couples TRBV6-1 to TRBJ1-2; D is unresolved. Trimming removed 2 bases from V and 3 bases from J, with 7 bases in between. The CDR3 spans 13 residues. Germline V gene sequence: CDR1 MNHNS, CDR2 SASEGT. DNA of the CDR3: TGTGCCAGCAGTGAATCGGCTGACTATGGCTACACCTTC. Translated: CASSESADYGYTF.

This chain links TRBV15 with TRBJ2-5; 14 positions match TRBD2. The CDR3 has 21 amino acids. Germline V gives CDR1 LNHNV, CDR2 YYDKDF (reference sequence). With V trimmed by 4 bases and J by 2 bases, 18 bases remained unmatched. CDR3 in DNA: TGTGCCACCAGCAAAGCCTGGACTAGCGGGGGGCCGCGCCTTCTACAAGAGACCCAGTACTTC. Protein: CATSKAWTSGGPRLLQETQYF.

This clonotype was seen more than once but under ten times. V and J are TRBV11-2 and TRBJ2-5; D is undetermined. The CDR3 is 14 amino acids. Deletions cut 1 base from V and 2 bases from J, with 8 bases between. CDR1 and CDR2 (germline): SGHAT, FQNNGV. CDR3 region: CASSLGFRQETQYF. In DNA form, the CDR3 reads TGTGCCAGCAGCTTAGGGTTTAGGCAAGAGACCCAGTACTTC.

This clonotype was recorded a few times. The chain links TRBV12-3 or TRBV12-4 to TRBJ2-2, with D unclear. CDR3 length: 13 residues. V was shortened by 3 bases and J by 3 bases, with 5 bases between the two germline ends. CDR3 in DNA: TGTGCCAGCAGTTTTAGGCACACCGGGGAGCTGTTTTTT. The encoded protein is CASSFRHTGELFF.

This chain connects TRBV12-3 or TRBV12-4 to TRBJ1-3, with 8 bases that match TRBD1. The CDR3 is 15 residues long. J was trimmed by 2 bases and V by 6 bases; bases with no gene match: 6. The CDR3 DNA sequence: TGTGCCAGCAGGCGACAGGGGCAAACTGGAAACACCATATATTTT. It codes for CASRRQGQTGNTIYF.

The V and J genes are TRBV6-5 and TRBJ1-5; tentatively, D is TRBD1 (6 bases). CDR1 is MNHEY, CDR2 SVGAGI, per germline. V dropped 0 bases and J dropped 9 bases, with 12 bases sitting between them. The CDR3 extends over 14 amino acids. In DNA form, the CDR3 reads TGTGCCAGCAGTTACTCCGGGGGCGGTTGGCCCCAGCATTTT. Its protein product is CASSYSGGGWPQHF.

The rearrangement uses TRBV12-3 or TRBV12-4 and TRBJ2-3; 7 bases match TRBD2. This CDR3 has 14 residues. V dropped 5 bases and J dropped 4; count of bases not matched to a gene: 6. The CDR3 nucleotides are TGTGCCAGCAGTCCCCGGGACTATCCAGATACGCAGTATTTT. Translated: CASSPRDYPDTQYF.

The chain is built from TRBV9 and TRBJ1-1; D may be TRBD1 (6 bases). Germline CDR1 and CDR2: SGDLS and YYNGEE. The CDR3 has 12 residues. Between the trimmed V and J ends, which lost 6 bases and 8 bases, there was a span of 14 bases. CDR3 nucleotide sequence: TGTGCCAGCACCAATGACGGACAGGAAGCTTTCTTT. Its translation is CASTNDGQEAFF.

This chain connects TRBV24-1 to TRBJ2-1, with D maybe TRBD1 (5 bases). The germline gives CDR1 KGHDR, CDR2 SFDVKD. The CDR3 extends over 15 amino acids. Deletions cut 4 bases from V and 4 bases from J, with 13 bases between. CDR3 in amino acids: CATSDLRQNYNEQFF. CDR3 coding DNA: TGTGCCACCAGTGACCTTAGACAGAATTACAATGAGCAGTTCTTC.

V is TRBV29-1 and J is TRBJ1-1; maybe TRBD1 (6 bases). Trimming removed 6 bases from V and 2 bases from J, with 10 bases in between. The germline gives CDR1 SQVTM, CDR2 ANQGSEA. This CDR3 region has 12 residues. This chain's CDR3 is CSVRDINTEAFF. The CDR3 DNA is TGCAGCGTCCGGGACATCAACACTGAAGCTTTCTTT.

This clonotype has a single count. The junction shows a germline mismatch at one end, possibly a read error. V and J are TRBV7-9 and TRBJ2-1; D perhaps matches TRBD1 (6 bases). The CDR3 loop spans 12 amino acids. Germline-derived CDR1 and CDR2 are SEHNR and FQNEAQ (reference sequence). The CDR3 loop is CASSEPSGTRGF. CDR3 in DNA: TGTGCCAGCAGTGAACCCTCCGGGACAAGGGGGTTC.

The genes are TRBV5-6 and TRBJ2-7; D gene unclear. Germline assignment: CDR1 SGHDT and CDR2 YYEEEE. The CDR3 sequence is 14 residues long. Trimming cost V 6 bases and J 1 base, with 14 bases left between them. The CDR3 spells CASTPYMGSYEQYF. The CDR3, as DNA: TGTGCCAGCACCCCCTACATGGGTTCCTACGAGCAGTACTTC. Together with reference TRBV5-6 and TRBJ2-7, the CDR3 gives the full variable domain: DAGVTQSPTHLIKTRGQQVTLRCSPKSGHDTVSWYQQALGQGPQFIFQYYEEEERQRGNFPDRFSGHQFPNYSSELNVNALLLGDSALYLCASTPYMGSYEQYFGPGTRLTVT.